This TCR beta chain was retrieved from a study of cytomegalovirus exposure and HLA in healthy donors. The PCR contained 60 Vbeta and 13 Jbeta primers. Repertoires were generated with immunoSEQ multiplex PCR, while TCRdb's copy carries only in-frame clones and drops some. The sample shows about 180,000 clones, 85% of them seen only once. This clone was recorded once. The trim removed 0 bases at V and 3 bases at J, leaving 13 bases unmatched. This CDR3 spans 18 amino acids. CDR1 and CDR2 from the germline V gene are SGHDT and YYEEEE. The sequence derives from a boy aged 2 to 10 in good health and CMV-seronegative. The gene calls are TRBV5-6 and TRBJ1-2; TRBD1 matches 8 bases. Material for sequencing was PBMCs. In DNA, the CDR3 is TGTGCCAGCAGCTTGGTTGTAAAACGGACAGGGTTTGACTATGGCTACACCTTC. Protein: CASSLVVKRTGFDYGYTF.